This is a list of T cell receptor beta chains from one sample in a study of blood T cell repertoires in COVID-19. Using immunoSEQ multiplex PCR, the repertoire was profiled, and TCRdb retains in-frame clones only, with some absent. The table lists around 260,000 clones, around 88% of them singletons. The sample was peripheral blood. The receptors stem from a man in his thirties or forties with active or convalescent COVID-19. Both conserved end residues are part of each CDR3. Each record gives: V gene, D gene, J gene, CDR3 protein. The D gene is left open where the match is weak.

v_call: TRBV6-1
d_call: NA
j_call: TRBJ2-1
cdr3_aa: CASSEFGAKEDEQFF

v_call: TRBV23-1
d_call: NA
j_call: TRBJ2-1
cdr3_aa: CASSQDWVRDNEQFF

v_call: TRBV2
d_call: NA
j_call: TRBJ1-1
cdr3_aa: CASRGTGRREAFF

v_call: TRBV5-6
d_call: TRBD2
j_call: TRBJ2-7
cdr3_aa: CASSLGGGSEQYF

v_call: TRBV6-2/TRBV6-3
d_call: NA
j_call: TRBJ1-5
cdr3_aa: CASSLTRTVGQPQHF

v_call: TRBV11-2
d_call: NA
j_call: TRBJ2-5
cdr3_aa: CASSLDAGKETQYF

v_call: TRBV4-1
d_call: TRBD2
j_call: TRBJ2-2
cdr3_aa: CASSQVGRTSWGRKAGELFF

v_call: TRBV11-2
d_call: NA
j_call: TRBJ1-3
cdr3_aa: CASSFNGNTIYF

v_call: TRBV13
d_call: TRBD1
j_call: TRBJ1-1
cdr3_aa: CASSSAICTGGVRDTEAFF

v_call: TRBV6-5
d_call: TRBD1
j_call: TRBJ1-5
cdr3_aa: CASKGQFNQPQHF

v_call: TRBV6-5
d_call: NA
j_call: TRBJ1-2
cdr3_aa: CASMRARYGYTF

v_call: TRBV4-2
d_call: NA
j_call: TRBJ1-2
cdr3_aa: CASSQDIGSTGTASYTF

v_call: TRBV28
d_call: TRBD2
j_call: TRBJ2-2
cdr3_aa: CASSGTSDTGELFF

v_call: TRBV5-5
d_call: NA
j_call: TRBJ1-2
cdr3_aa: CASSLSPNYGYTF

v_call: TRBV7-8
d_call: NA
j_call: TRBJ2-7
cdr3_aa: CASSGRRDEQYF

v_call: TRBV7-9
d_call: NA
j_call: TRBJ1-5
cdr3_aa: CASSLGGISNQPQHF

v_call: TRBV7-8
d_call: NA
j_call: TRBJ1-4
cdr3_aa: CASRRGGGDEKLFF